The next 28 T cell receptor beta chains were all read from a single sample in a study of blood T cell repertoires in COVID-19. This table comes from immunoSEQ multiplex PCR, and its TCRdb copy is limited to in-frame clones, with some not included. The sample has about 160,000 clones, 92% seen once. The sample was peripheral blood. The source of these receptors is a man younger than 45 with COVID-19, enrolled during active disease.

V and J are TRBV6-2 or TRBV6-3 and TRBJ2-5; D is unclear. Trimming left V 4 bases short and J 4 bases short, with 13 bases between. CDR1 and CDR2 (germline): MNHEY, SVGEGT. The CDR3 totals 14 residues. The CDR3 DNA reads as TGTGCCAGCAGTTCCCGGTTAGGCGGAGAGACCCAGTACTTC. Protein sequence: CASSSRLGGETQYF.

Here the CDR3 DNA reads TGTGCCATCTCCCCAACCCTGGAGGGTTGGACCGGGGAGCTGTTTTTT. This codes for CAISPTLEGWTGELFF. The V gene is TRBV10-3, the J gene TRBJ2-2, with D perhaps TRBD2 (6 bases). Germline CDR1 and CDR2: ENHRY and SYGVKD. V was cut by 8 bases and J by 5 bases, with 21 bases left in between. There are 16 residues in the CDR3.

The rearrangement joins TRBV4-3 to TRBJ1-5; 7 bases agree with TRBD1. This CDR3 has 16 residues. The V and J ends lost 1 base and 6 bases, in that order; junction bases with no gene match: 9. Per germline, CDR1 LGHNA and CDR2 YSLEER. CDR3 sequence: CASSQVLSQGGQPQHF. The CDR3 bases are TGCGCCAGCAGCCAAGTCCTTAGTCAGGGGGGTCAGCCCCAGCATTTT.

The chain is built from TRBV6-5 and TRBJ1-1; TRBD1 aligns across 9 bases. Germline CDR1 is MNHEY and CDR2 is SVGAGI. Germline trimming cut 6 bases from V and 4 bases from J; bases unmatched to any gene: 3. The CDR3 contains 13 residues. The DNA of the CDR3 is TGTGCCAGCAGAGGGACAGGGATCACTGAAGCTTTCTTT. Its translation is CASRGTGITEAFF.

The V call is TRBV7-2, the J call TRBJ2-7; D gene ambiguous. This CDR3 has 14 amino acids. The V end lost 1 base, the J end lost 7 bases, and 14 bases lay between the germline ends. From germline, CDR1 is SGHTA and CDR2 FQGNSA. The CDR3 spells CASSLGVVRREQYF. CDR3 bases: TGTGCCAGCAGCTTAGGAGTCGTTAGGAGAGAGCAGTACTTC.

The V and J genes are TRBV6-5 and TRBJ1-6; a weak D match, TRBD1 (5 bases). V was clipped by 7 bases and J by 10 bases, with 14 bases between them. The CDR3 covers 13 residues. CDR1 is MNHEY and CDR2 is SVGAGI in the germline V gene. The CDR3, as DNA: TGTGCCAGCACAACGGGCGGGGGATCACCCCTCCACTTT. It translates to CASTTGGGSPLHF.

CDR3 in DNA: TGTGCCAGCAGCTATGGGGGACAGAGCCACAATGAGCAGTTCTTC. As protein: CASSYGGQSHNEQFF. This chain joins TRBV5-8 and TRBJ2-1, with TRBD1 matching over 7 bases. V lost 3 bases and J lost 5; bases outside the gene matches: 8. The CDR3 totals 15 residues. The germline V gene has CDR1 SGHTS and CDR2 YDEGEE.

The rearrangement links TRBV11-2 to TRBJ1-1; perhaps TRBD1 as D (6 bases). The CDR3 is 14 amino acids. The germline CDR1 and CDR2 sequences are SGHAT and FQNNGV. Trimming left V 5 bases short and J 0 bases short, with 10 bases between. In nucleotides, the CDR3 is TGTGCCAGCAGCCCACGGGACATGAACACTGAAGCTTTCTTT. This encodes CASSPRDMNTEAFF.

V usage is TRBV19 and J usage is TRBJ1-3, with D uncertain. V dropped 6 bases and J dropped 2 bases, with 5 bases sitting between them. Germline V lookup: CDR1 LNHDA, CDR2 SQIVND (reference sequence). The CDR3 is 12 residues long. CDR3 in amino acids: CASRTAGNTIYF. The CDR3 DNA is TGTGCCAGTAGAACAGCTGGAAACACCATATATTTT.

The chain is built from TRBV3-1 (or the pseudogene TRBV3-2) and TRBJ2-1; D is unclear. V lost 4 bases and J lost 12, with 10 bases in between. This CDR3 is 11 amino acids long. Germline CDR1 reads LGHDT; CDR2 reads YNNKEL (reference sequence). CDR3 region: CASSLERWQFF. In DNA, the CDR3 is TGTGCCAGCAGCCTTGAGAGATGGCAGTTCTTC.

This chain links TRBV5-8 with TRBJ2-5, with TRBD1 identical over 11 bases. This CDR3 comprises 14 residues. Germline values: CDR1 SGHTS, CDR2 YDEGEE. V dropped 4 bases and J dropped 5; count of bases not matched to a gene: 4. The CDR3 DNA reads TGTGCCAGCAGCGCGGACAGGGGGCGGGAGACCCAGTACTTC. Residues: CASSADRGRETQYF.

Points on this clone: Other DNA sequences of this sample code for an identical CDR3. The rearrangement joins TRBV18 to TRBJ1-1; D may be TRBD1 (5 bases). V was clipped by 6 bases and J by 3 bases, with 11 bases between them. Germline-derived CDR1 and CDR2 are KGHSH and LQKENI. This CDR3 is built from 13 residues. The CDR3 region has the DNA TGTGCCAGCTCCCCAGGGCGCGACACTGAAGCTTTCTTT. Translation gives CASSPGRDTEAFF. Drawing the rest from reference TRBV18 and TRBJ1-1, the complete variable domain is NAGVMQNPRHLVRRRGQEARLRCSPMKGHSHVYWYRQLPEEGLKFMVYLQKENIIDESGMPKERFSAEFPKEGPSILRIQQVVRGDSAAYFCASSPGRDTEAFFGQGTRLTVV.

The chain combines TRBV27 with TRBJ2-7; 8 bases agree with TRBD1. V trimming: 2 bases; J trimming: 4 bases; junction bases outside the gene matches: 1. This CDR3 spans 13 amino acids. Germline CDR1 MNHEY, CDR2 SMNVEV (reference sequence). The CDR3 DNA is TGTGCCAGCAGTTTAAGACAGGGGTACGAGCAGTACTTC. It specifies CASSLRQGYEQYF.

The chain joins TRBV20-1 to TRBJ1-2; maybe TRBD1 (5 bases). The V end lost 6 bases, the J end lost 8 bases, and 13 bases lay between the germline ends. This CDR3 is built from 11 residues. Germline V gene data show CDR1 as DFQATT and CDR2 as SNEGSKA (reference sequence). The CDR3 sequence is CSARSGDGYTF. DNA for the CDR3: TGCAGTGCCAGGAGCGGGGACGGCTACACCTTC.

The chain uses TRBV4-2 and TRBJ2-2; 10 bases align to TRBD1. The CDR3 runs to 16 residues. Per germline, CDR1 LGHNA and CDR2 YNFKEQ. The junction had 3 bases not matched to a gene; V was cut back by 1 base and J by 4 bases. The CDR3 sequence is CASSQVGQGSTGELFF. The CDR3 DNA is TGTGCCAGCAGCCAAGTGGGACAGGGGTCCACCGGGGAGCTGTTTTTT.

CDR3 protein: CASSPYPGQGRNQPQHF. The CDR3 region has the DNA TGTGCCAGTAGTCCGTACCCGGGACAGGGTCGGAATCAGCCCCAGCATTTT. The gene calls are TRBV19 and TRBJ1-5; 9 nucleotides align to TRBD1. J gave up 4 bases and V 5 bases, and 12 bases lay outside the gene matches. CDR3 length: 17 residues. CDR1 is LNHDA, CDR2 SQIVND, per germline (reference sequence).

The chain joins TRBV19 to TRBJ2-3; 8 nucleotides line up with TRBD2. Germline assignment: CDR1 LNHDA and CDR2 SQIVND (reference sequence). The CDR3 consists of 14 residues. V lost 4 bases to trimming and J lost 5 bases; unmatched junction nucleotides: 5. The CDR3, as DNA: TGTGCCAGTAGTACGGGACTAGGGGTAGATACGCAGTATTTT. This sequence encodes CASSTGLGVDTQYF.

This clone was recorded once. The chain links TRBV28 to TRBJ1-4, with 10 positions matching TRBD1. V lost 8 bases to trimming and J lost 1 base; unmatched junction nucleotides: 1. The CDR3 extends over 14 amino acids. Germline lookup yields CDR1 MDHEN and CDR2 SYDVKM. CDR3 residues: CASRDRGTNEKLFF. CDR3 nucleotides: TGTGCCAGCCGGGACAGGGGAACTAATGAAAAACTGTTTTTT. Drawing the rest from reference TRBV28 and TRBJ1-4, the complete variable domain is DVKVTQSSRYLVKRTGEKVFLECVQDMDHENMFWYRQDPGLGLRLIYFSYDVKMKEKGDIPEGYSVSREKKERFSLILESASTNQTSMYLCASRDRGTNEKLFFGSGTQLSVL.

This sequence joins TRBV30 and TRBJ1-6; D is possibly TRBD1 (6 bases). Trimming pared 7 bases from V and 5 bases from J, leaving 15 bases between. CDR1 and CDR2 (germline): GTSNPN, SVGIG (reference sequence). This CDR3 has 14 residues. For the CDR3, the DNA is TGTGCCTCTACACCGGGACACCATAATTCACCCCTCCACTTT. Translated: CASTPGHHNSPLHF.

The V and J genes are TRBV5-1 and TRBJ1-1; 11 bases align to TRBD1. V lost 0 bases and J lost 5; bases outside the gene matches: 3. The CDR3 covers 15 residues. Germline lookup yields CDR1 SGHRS and CDR2 YFSETQ. CDR3 region: CASSLAGTGGTEAFF. The CDR3 DNA reads TGCGCCAGCAGCTTGGCCGGGACAGGGGGGACTGAAGCTTTCTTT.

This chain joins TRBV6-2 or TRBV6-3 and TRBJ2-1; 7 bases line up with TRBD1. The ends lost 1 base at V and 4 bases at J; junction bases unmatched: 10. Germline CDR1 MNHEY, CDR2 SVGEGT. CDR3 length: 17 residues. The CDR3 region is CASSYLGGAGGYNEQFF. The CDR3 DNA follows: TGTGCCAGCAGTTACTTGGGTGGGGCAGGGGGATACAATGAGCAGTTCTTC.

The CDR3 here is CASATGYSNQPQHF. DNA of the CDR3: TGTGCCAGCGCGACCGGGTATAGCAATCAGCCCCAGCATTTT. The genes are TRBV28 and TRBJ1-5; D is uncertain. CDR3 size: 14 residues. The germline V gene encodes CDR1 MDHEN and CDR2 SYDVKM. Between the trimmed V and J ends, which lost 8 bases and 0 bases, there was a span of 11 bases. The variable domain in full, with the rest retrieved from reference TRBV28 and TRBJ1-5, is DVKVTQSSRYLVKRTGEKVFLECVQDMDHENMFWYRQDPGLGLRLIYFSYDVKMKEKGDIPEGYSVSREKKERFSLILESASTNQTSMYLCASATGYSNQPQHFGDGTRLSIL.

The V and J genes are TRBV19 and TRBJ1-5, with TRBD1 identical over 8 bases. From germline, CDR1 is LNHDA and CDR2 SQIVND (reference sequence). V lost 0 bases to trimming and J lost 5 bases; unmatched junction nucleotides: 9. The CDR3 is 17 residues long. CDR3 sequence reads: CASSIEPGQAIHQPQHF. CDR3 bases: TGTGCCAGTAGTATAGAACCGGGACAGGCTATCCATCAGCCCCAGCATTTT.

This chain connects TRBV3-1 (or the pseudogene TRBV3-2) to TRBJ1-6, with a weak D call TRBD1 (5 bases). Germline-derived CDR1 and CDR2 are LGHDT and YNNKEL (reference sequence). Deletions cut 4 bases from V and 8 bases from J, with 9 bases between. The CDR3 runs 13 residues. In DNA form, the CDR3 reads TGTGCCAGCAGCCCGCAAGGGGATTCACCCCTCCACTTT. Translated: CASSPQGDSPLHF.

V usage is TRBV2 and J usage is TRBJ2-1; the match to TRBD2 covers 13 bases. The V gene's germline CDR1 is SNHLY and CDR2 FYNNEI. V trimming: 7 bases; J trimming: 7 bases; junction bases outside the gene matches: 7. The CDR3 extends over 15 amino acids. Here the CDR3 DNA reads TGTGCCAGCACCATACTAGCGGGAGGGCCGAATGAGCAGTTCTTC. It yields the protein CASTILAGGPNEQFF. The full variable domain, its missing parts supplied by reference TRBV2 and TRBJ2-1, is EPEVTQTPSHQVTQMGQEVILRCVPISNHLYFYWYRQILGQKVEFLVSFYNNEISEKSEIFDDQFSVERPDGSNFTLKIRSTKLEDSAMYFCASTILAGGPNEQFFGPGTRLTVL.

The chain has TRBV7-2 and TRBJ2-3; 9 bases agree with TRBD2. The CDR3 length is 17 residues. The V and J ends lost 5 bases and 2 bases, in that order; junction bases with no gene match: 11. Germline V gene data show CDR1 as SGHTA and CDR2 as FQGNSA. CDR3 sequence: CASSRGELAGNTDTQYF. In DNA, the CDR3 is TGTGCCAGCAGCCGGGGGGAACTAGCGGGCAACACAGATACGCAGTATTTT.

This clone was picked up one time. The chain couples TRBV19 to TRBJ1-2; TRBD1 matches 8 bases. The germline V gene has CDR1 LNHDA and CDR2 SQIVND (reference sequence). The CDR3 extends over 15 amino acids. J was trimmed by 3 bases and V by 3 bases; bases with no gene match: 6. The CDR3 coding sequence is TGTGCCAGTAGTATGCCCGGACAGGGTTACTATGGCTACACCTTC. Amino acid sequence: CASSMPGQGYYGYTF.

This rearrangement joins TRBV9 to TRBJ2-2; TRBD2 matches 9 bases. This CDR3 spans 17 amino acids. V was pared by 3 bases and J by 6 bases, with 12 bases of the junction left unmatched. The germline V gene has CDR1 SGDLS and CDR2 YYNGEE. The CDR3 DNA sequence: TGTGCCAGCAGCGCTCGGGGAGGACTAGCGAAGGCCGGGGAGCTGTTTTTT. It codes for CASSARGGLAKAGELFF.